This TCR beta chain was profiled in a study of blood T cell repertoires in COVID-19. The data were produced by immunoSEQ multiplex PCR, yet TCRdb's version contains in-frame clones alone and is incomplete. The sample yields more than 250,000 clones, about 90% seen once. Sequencing was performed on peripheral blood. The origin of this receptor is a woman aged 25-40 years who had recovered from COVID-19.

The DNA of the CDR3 is TGTGCCAGCAGCTTAGGAAGCAGGGGCGTAACTAATGAAAAACTGTTTTTT. Its translation is CASSLGSRGVTNEKLFF. This chain links TRBV11-2 with TRBJ1-4; maybe TRBD1 (6 bases). V shed 1 base and J shed 1 base, with 13 bases lying between them. The V gene's germline CDR1 is SGHAT and CDR2 FQNNGV. This CDR3 has 17 amino acids.